The present T cell receptor beta chain was sequenced within a study of OX40 agonist ivuxolimab in advanced cancers. The overall study: Patients were around 83% male with ages roughly 23 to 79, mean approximately 62.

Findings and caveats of the study: The specificity for antigen of the expanded peripheral T cells was not determined. Expanded clones were, on average, more numerous among CD8+ T cells than CD4+. The study observed clonal expansion of CD4+ and CD8+ blood T cells by week 6 at 0.1 to 3.0 mg/kg.

Trimming cost V 2 bases and J 2 bases; bases outside gene matches: 1. Germline V gives CDR1 SGHNT, CDR2 YYREEE (reference sequence). The CDR3 totals 14 residues. As concerns this clone: Its cognate antigen is unknown.

Clones were sequenced by immunoSEQ multiplex PCR, and TCRdb holds only the in-frame ones, with some missing. The sample carries tens of thousands of clones, roughly 88% recorded once. The source material was CD4+ or CD8+ T cells sorted from blood, sampled in a trial of the OX40 agonist ivuxolimab. The sequence derives from an adult with an advanced solid tumor such as melanoma, head and neck, liver or kidney cancer. The chain is built from TRBV5-4 and TRBJ2-5; 9 positions agree with TRBD2. The CDR3 bases are TGTGCCAGCAGCTTTACTAGCGGGCAAGAGACCCAGTACTTC. Amino acids: CASSFTSGQETQYF.